Listed below are T cell receptor beta chains from one sample, sequenced in a study of blood T cell repertoires in COVID-19. The table came from immunoSEQ multiplex PCR; TCRdb's copy has only in-frame clones and leaves some out. The profile shows over 350,000 clones, about 89% of them singletons. The sample comprised PBMCs or T cells enriched from blood (not recorded which). These TCRs come from a woman between 40 and 55 years old who had been exposed to COVID-19. The CDR3 runs from the conserved cysteine through the conserved F or W. A D gene is named only where the DNA matches it firmly. Clone size appears in some rows only: once, few, many, or a class for an expanded clone.

V: TRBV18
size: -
D: TRBD2
J: TRBJ2-3
length: 15
CDR3: CASSPRTGGPDTQYF
DNA: TGTGCCAGCTCACCACGAACGGGAGGGCCAGATACGCAGTATTTT

V: TRBV29-1
size: -
D: -
J: TRBJ2-7
length: 17
CDR3: CSVESRGVKRLPSEQYF
DNA: TGCAGCGTAGAAAGCCGGGGAGTCAAGAGGTTACCGAGCGAGCAGTACTTC

V: TRBV29-1
size: -
D: -
J: TRBJ1-1
length: 11
CDR3: CSGRENTEAFF
DNA: TGCAGCGGACGGGAGAACACTGAAGCTTTCTTT

V: TRBV3-1/TRBV3-2
size: -
D: -
J: TRBJ2-3
length: 16
CDR3: CASSQDSGVGTDTQYF
DNA: TGTGCCAGCAGCCAAGATTCGGGGGTTGGCACAGATACGCAGTATTTT

V: TRBV18
size: -
D: TRBD1
J: TRBJ2-2
length: 17
CDR3: CASSPRTGASGAGELFF
DNA: TGTGCCAGCTCACCAAGGACAGGGGCCTCTGGAGCCGGGGAGCTGTTTTTT

V: TRBV7-2
size: -
D: TRBD2
J: TRBJ2-7
length: 18
CDR3: CASLEGTGTSGSIREQYF
DNA: TGTGCCAGCCTAGAAGGGACCGGGACTAGCGGGTCGATCAGGGAGCAGTACTTC

V: TRBV7-3
size: -
D: TRBD1
J: TRBJ2-1
length: 16
CDR3: CASSLTTGTGVNEQFF
DNA: TGTGCCAGCAGCTTAACAACCGGGACAGGGGTAAATGAGCAGTTCTTC

V: TRBV15
size: -
D: -
J: TRBJ1-5
length: 13
CDR3: CATSRERHQPQHF
DNA: TGTGCCACCAGCAGAGAGCGCCATCAGCCCCAGCATTTT

V: TRBV6-5
size: few
D: -
J: TRBJ1-5
length: 15
CDR3: CASSFDRYSNQPQHF
DNA: TGTGCCAGCAGTTTTGACAGATATAGCAATCAGCCCCAGCATTTT

V: TRBV6-1
size: -
D: -
J: TRBJ1-6
length: 18
CDR3: CASSGQGALRSYNSPLHF
DNA: TGTGCCAGCAGTGGGCAAGGGGCCCTCAGGTCCTATAATTCACCCCTCCACTTT

V: TRBV6-5
size: -
D: TRBD1
J: TRBJ2-7
length: 12
CDR3: CASRTGTYEQYF
DNA: TGTGCCAGCAGGACAGGGACCTACGAGCAGTACTTC

V: TRBV19
size: -
D: -
J: TRBJ1-2
length: 11
CDR3: CASRWGDGYTF
DNA: TGTGCCAGCAGATGGGGGGACGGCTACACCTTC

V: TRBV27
size: -
D: TRBD2
J: TRBJ2-1
length: 16
CDR3: CASSFLGTKTYNEQFF
DNA: TGTGCCAGCAGTTTCCTTGGGACTAAAACCTACAATGAGCAGTTCTTC

V: TRBV4-3
size: -
D: TRBD2
J: TRBJ2-2
length: 17
CDR3: CASSQFKTSGIAGELFF
DNA: TGCGCCAGCAGCCAATTTAAGACTAGCGGGATAGCCGGGGAGCTGTTTTTT

V: TRBV6-5
size: few
D: TRBD1
J: TRBJ2-7
length: 14
CDR3: CASLQGAPSYEQYF
DNA: TGTGCCAGCTTGCAGGGGGCTCCCTCCTACGAGCAGTACTTC

V: TRBV19
size: -
D: -
J: TRBJ1-1
length: 15
CDR3: CASRSDTLMNTEAFF
DNA: TGTGCCAGTAGATCGGACACACTAATGAACACTGAAGCTTTCTTT

V: TRBV5-1
size: -
D: -
J: TRBJ1-2
length: 15
CDR3: CASSLGVREGYGYTF
DNA: TGCGCCAGCAGCTTGGGCGTCAGGGAAGGCTATGGCTACACCTTC

V: TRBV2
size: -
D: -
J: TRBJ2-7
length: 14
CDR3: CASSRRGLPNEQYF
DNA: TGTGCCAGCAGTCGGCGGGGCCTACCTAACGAGCAGTACTTC

V: TRBV30
size: few
D: -
J: TRBJ2-7
length: 13
CDR3: CAWSVGGPYEQYF
DNA: TGTGCCTGGAGTGTCGGGGGTCCCTACGAGCAGTACTTC

V: TRBV7-6
size: -
D: TRBD2
J: TRBJ2-2
length: 17
CDR3: CASSAIPGGGNTGELFF
DNA: TGTGCCAGCAGCGCCATCCCCGGCGGGGGAAACACCGGGGAGCTGTTTTTT

V: TRBV21-1
size: -
D: -
J: TRBJ2-7
length: 20
CDR3: CASSKDCLAGGPPQFYEQYF
DNA: TGTGCCAGCAGCAAAGATTGTCTAGCGGGAGGCCCGCCACAATTCTACGAGCAGTACTTC

V: TRBV4-3
size: -
D: TRBD2
J: TRBJ2-5
length: 16
CDR3: CASSQDGIAGGETQYF
DNA: TGCGCCAGCAGCCAAGATGGAATAGCGGGAGGCGAGACCCAGTACTTC

V: TRBV9
size: -
D: -
J: TRBJ1-2
length: 14
CDR3: CASSVGSGFGGYTF
DNA: TGTGCCAGCAGCGTAGGTTCGGGGTTTGGGGGCTACACCTTC

V: TRBV19
size: once
D: -
J: TRBJ1-6
length: 14
CDR3: CASSQTNLNSPLHF
DNA: TGTGCCAGTAGTCAAACAAACCTTAATTCACCCCTCCACTTT

V: TRBV7-9
size: -
D: TRBD2
J: TRBJ2-1
length: 15
CDR3: CASSFFSLAGNEQFF
DNA: TGTGCCAGCAGCTTCTTCTCACTAGCGGGTAATGAGCAGTTCTTC